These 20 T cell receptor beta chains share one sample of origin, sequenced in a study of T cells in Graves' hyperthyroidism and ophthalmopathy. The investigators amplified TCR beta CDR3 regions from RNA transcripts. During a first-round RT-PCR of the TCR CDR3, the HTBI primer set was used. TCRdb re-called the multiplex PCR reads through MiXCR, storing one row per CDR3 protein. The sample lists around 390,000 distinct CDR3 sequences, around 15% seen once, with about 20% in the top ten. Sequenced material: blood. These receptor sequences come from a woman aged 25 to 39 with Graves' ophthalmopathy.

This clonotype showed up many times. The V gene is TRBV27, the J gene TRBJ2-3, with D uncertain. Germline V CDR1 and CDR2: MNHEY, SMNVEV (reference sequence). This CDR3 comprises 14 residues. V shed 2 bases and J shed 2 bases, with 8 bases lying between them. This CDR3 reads CASSLGQITDTQYF. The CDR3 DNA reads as TGTGCCAGCAGTTTAGGGCAGATCACAGATACGCAGTATTTT.

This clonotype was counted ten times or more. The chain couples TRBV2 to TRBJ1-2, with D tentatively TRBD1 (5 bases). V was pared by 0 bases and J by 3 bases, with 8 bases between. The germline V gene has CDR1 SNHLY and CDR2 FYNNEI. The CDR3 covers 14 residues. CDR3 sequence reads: CASSEAEGHYGYTF. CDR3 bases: TGTGCCAGCAGTGAAGCTGAGGGGCACTATGGCTACACCTTC.

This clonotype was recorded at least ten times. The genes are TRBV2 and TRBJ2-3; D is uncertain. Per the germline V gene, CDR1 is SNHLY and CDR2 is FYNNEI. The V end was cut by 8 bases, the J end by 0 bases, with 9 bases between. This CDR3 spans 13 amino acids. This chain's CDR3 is CASSAWSTDTQYF. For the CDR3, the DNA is TGTGCCAGCTCAGCATGGAGCACAGATACGCAGTATTTT.

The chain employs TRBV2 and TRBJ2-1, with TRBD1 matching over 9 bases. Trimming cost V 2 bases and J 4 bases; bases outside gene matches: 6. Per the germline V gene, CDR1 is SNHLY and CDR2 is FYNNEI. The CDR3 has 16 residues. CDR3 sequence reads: CASSESEDRGYNEQFF. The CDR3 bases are TGTGCCAGCAGTGAATCGGAGGACAGGGGATACAATGAGCAGTTCTTC.

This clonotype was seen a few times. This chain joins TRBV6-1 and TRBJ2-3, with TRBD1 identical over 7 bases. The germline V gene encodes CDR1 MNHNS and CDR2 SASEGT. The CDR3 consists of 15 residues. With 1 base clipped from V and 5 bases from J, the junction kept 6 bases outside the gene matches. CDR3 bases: TGTGCCAGCAGTGAAGGTGTCAGGGGGATAGATACGCAGTATTTT. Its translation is CASSEGVRGIDTQYF.

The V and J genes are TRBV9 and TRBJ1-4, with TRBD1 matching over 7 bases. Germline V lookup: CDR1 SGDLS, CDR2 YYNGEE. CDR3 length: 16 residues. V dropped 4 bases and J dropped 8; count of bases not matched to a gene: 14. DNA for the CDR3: TGTGCCAGCAGCCACCCCCAAGACAGGGTTGACGAAAAACTGTTTTTT. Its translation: CASSHPQDRVDEKLFF.

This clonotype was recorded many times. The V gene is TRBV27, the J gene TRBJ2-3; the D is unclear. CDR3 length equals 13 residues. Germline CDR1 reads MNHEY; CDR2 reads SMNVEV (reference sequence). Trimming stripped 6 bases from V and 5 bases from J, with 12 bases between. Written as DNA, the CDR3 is TGTGCCAGCAGCCTAGGGTGGGGAGATACGCAGTATTTT. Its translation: CASSLGWGDTQYF.

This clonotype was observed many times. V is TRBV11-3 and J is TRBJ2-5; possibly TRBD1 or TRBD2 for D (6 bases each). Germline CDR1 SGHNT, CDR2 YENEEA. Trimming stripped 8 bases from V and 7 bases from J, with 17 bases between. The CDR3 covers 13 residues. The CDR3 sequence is CASSSGGVVTQYF. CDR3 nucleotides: TGTGCCAGCTCCTCCGGGGGCGTCGTGACCCAGTACTTC. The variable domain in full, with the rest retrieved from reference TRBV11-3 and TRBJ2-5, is EAGVVQSPRYKIIEKKQPVAFWCNPISGHNTLYWYLQNLGQGPELLIRYENEEAVDDSQLPKDRFSAERLKGVDSTLKIQPAELGDSAVYLCASSSGGVVTQYFGPGTRLLVL.

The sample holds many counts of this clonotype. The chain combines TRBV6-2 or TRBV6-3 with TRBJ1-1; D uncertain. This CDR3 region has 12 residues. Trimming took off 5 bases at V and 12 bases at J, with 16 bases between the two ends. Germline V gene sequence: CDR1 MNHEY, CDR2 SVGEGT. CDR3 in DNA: TGTGCCAGCAGTGCAGATGAAGAGAAAACTTTCTTT. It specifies CASSADEEKTFF.

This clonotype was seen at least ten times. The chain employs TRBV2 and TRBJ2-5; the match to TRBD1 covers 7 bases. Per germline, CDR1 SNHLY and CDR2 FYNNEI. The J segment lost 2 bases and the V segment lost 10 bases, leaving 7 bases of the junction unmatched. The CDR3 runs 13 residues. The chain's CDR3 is CATSRDRQETQYF. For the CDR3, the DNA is TGTGCCACCTCCCGGGACAGACAAGAGACCCAGTACTTC. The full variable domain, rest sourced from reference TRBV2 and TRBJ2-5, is EPEVTQTPSHQVTQMGQEVILRCVPISNHLYFYWYRQILGQKVEFLVSFYNNEISEKSEIFDDQFSVERPDGSNFTLKIRSTKLEDSAMYFCATSRDRQETQYFGPGTRLLVL.

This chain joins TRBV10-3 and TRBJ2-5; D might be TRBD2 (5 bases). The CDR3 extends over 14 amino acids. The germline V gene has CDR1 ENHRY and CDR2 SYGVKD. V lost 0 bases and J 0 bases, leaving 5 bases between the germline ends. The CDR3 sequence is CAISESEDQETQYF. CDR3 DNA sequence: TGTGCCATCAGTGAGTCGGAGGACCAAGAGACCCAGTACTTC.

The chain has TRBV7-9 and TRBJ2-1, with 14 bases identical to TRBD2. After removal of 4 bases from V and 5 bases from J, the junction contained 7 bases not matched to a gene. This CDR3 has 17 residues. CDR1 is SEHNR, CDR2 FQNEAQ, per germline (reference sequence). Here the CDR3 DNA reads TGTGCCAGCAGCTCGCAGACTAGCGGGGGGGGGAACAATGAGCAGTTCTTC. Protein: CASSSQTSGGGNNEQFF.

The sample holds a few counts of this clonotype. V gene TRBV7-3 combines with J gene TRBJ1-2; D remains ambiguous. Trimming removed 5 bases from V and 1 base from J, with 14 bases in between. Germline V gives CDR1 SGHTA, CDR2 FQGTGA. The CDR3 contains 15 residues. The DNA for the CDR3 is TGTGCCAGCAGCCTGTCAGGAACCCATAACTATGGCTACACCTTC. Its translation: CASSLSGTHNYGYTF.

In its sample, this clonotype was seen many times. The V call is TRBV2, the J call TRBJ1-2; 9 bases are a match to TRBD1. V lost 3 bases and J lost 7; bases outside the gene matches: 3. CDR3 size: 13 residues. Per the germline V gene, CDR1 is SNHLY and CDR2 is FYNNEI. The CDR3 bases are TGTGCCAGCAGTGAGGACAGGGGCGGTGGCTACACCTTC. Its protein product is CASSEDRGGGYTF.

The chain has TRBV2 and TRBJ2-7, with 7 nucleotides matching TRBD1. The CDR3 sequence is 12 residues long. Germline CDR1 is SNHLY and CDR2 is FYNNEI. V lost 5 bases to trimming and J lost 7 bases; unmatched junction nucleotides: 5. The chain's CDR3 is CASSRQGGEQYF. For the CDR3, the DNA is TGTGCCAGCAGTCGACAGGGTGGAGAGCAGTACTTC.

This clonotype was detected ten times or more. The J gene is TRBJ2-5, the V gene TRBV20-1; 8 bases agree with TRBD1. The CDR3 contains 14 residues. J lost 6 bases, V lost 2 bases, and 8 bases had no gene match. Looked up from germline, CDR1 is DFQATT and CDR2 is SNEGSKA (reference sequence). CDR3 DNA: TGCAGTGCTAGAACCTTCGACAGGGGCAAGACCCAGTACTTC. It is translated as CSARTFDRGKTQYF.

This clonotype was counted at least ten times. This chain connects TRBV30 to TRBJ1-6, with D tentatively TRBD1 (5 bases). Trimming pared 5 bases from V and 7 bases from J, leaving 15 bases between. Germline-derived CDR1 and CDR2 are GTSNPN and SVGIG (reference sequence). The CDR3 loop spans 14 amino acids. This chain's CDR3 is CAWRPGLTNSPLHF. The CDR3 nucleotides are TGTGCCTGGCGACCGGGACTTACCAATTCACCCCTCCACTTT.

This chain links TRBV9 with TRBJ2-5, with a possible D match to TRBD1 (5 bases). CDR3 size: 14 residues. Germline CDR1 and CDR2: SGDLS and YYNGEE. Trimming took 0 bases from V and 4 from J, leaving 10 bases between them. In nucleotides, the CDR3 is TGTGCCAGCAGCGTAGGAGGCAGGGTAGAGACCCAGTACTTC. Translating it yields CASSVGGRVETQYF.

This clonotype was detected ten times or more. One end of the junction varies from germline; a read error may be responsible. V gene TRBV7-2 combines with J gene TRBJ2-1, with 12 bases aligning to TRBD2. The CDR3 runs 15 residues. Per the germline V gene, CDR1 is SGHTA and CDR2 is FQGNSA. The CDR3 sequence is CASSLAGGPYNEQFF. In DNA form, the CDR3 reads TGTGCCAGCAGCCTAGCGGGGGGGCCCTACAATGAGCAGTTCTTC.

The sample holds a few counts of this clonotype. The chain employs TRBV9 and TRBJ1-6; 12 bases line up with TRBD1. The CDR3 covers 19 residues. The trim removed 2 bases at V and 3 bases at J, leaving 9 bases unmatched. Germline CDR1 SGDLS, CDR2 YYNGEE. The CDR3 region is CASSVDPGQGADYNSPLHF. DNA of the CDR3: TGTGCCAGCAGCGTGGATCCGGGACAGGGGGCTGACTATAATTCACCCCTCCACTTT.